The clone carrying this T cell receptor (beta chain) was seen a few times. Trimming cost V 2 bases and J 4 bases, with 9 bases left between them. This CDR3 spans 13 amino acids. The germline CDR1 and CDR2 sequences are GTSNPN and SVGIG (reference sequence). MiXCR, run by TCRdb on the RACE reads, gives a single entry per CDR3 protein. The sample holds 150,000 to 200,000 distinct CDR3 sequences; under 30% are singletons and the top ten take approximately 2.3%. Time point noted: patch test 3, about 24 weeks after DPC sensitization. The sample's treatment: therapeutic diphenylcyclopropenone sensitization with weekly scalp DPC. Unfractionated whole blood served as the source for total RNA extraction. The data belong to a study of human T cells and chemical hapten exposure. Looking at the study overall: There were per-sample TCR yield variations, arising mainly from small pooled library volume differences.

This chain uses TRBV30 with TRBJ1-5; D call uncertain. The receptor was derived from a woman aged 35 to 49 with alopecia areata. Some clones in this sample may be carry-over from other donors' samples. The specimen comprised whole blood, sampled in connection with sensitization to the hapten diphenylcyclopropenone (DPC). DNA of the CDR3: TGTGCCTGGAGTCGCGGAGTGAATCAGCCCCAGCATTTT. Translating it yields CAWSRGVNQPQHF.